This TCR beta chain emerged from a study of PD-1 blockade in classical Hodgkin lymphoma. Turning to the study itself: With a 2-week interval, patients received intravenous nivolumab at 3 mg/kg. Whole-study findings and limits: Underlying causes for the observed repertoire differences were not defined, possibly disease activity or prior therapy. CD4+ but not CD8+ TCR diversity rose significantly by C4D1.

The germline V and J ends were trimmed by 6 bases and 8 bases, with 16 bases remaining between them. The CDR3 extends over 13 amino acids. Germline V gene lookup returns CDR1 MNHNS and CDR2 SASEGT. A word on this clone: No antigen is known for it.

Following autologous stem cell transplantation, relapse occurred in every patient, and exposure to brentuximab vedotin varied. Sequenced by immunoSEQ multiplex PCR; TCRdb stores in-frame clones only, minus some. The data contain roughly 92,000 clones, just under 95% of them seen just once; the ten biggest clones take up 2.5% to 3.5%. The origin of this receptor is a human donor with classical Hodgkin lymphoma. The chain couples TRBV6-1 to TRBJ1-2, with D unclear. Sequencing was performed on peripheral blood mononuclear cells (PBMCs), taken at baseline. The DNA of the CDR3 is TGTGCCAGCAGGCTAGGCACAGCGCAAGGCTACACCTTC. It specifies CASRLGTAQGYTF.